The source of this T cell receptor (beta chain) is a study of neoadjuvant anti-PD-1 for oral cavity cancer. Clones were read by immunoSEQ multiplex PCR, and TCRdb kept only the in-frame ones, dropping some. The sample contains tens of thousands of clones, 65% to 80% of which appear only once. Turning to this clone: Its antigen is unknown.

Study-level findings and limits: With a few patients per group, TCR findings need larger cohorts.

V was pared by 8 bases and J by 1 base, with 5 bases of the junction left unmatched. CDR1 is LNHDA and CDR2 is SQIVND in the germline V gene (reference sequence). The CDR3 runs to 14 residues. The sequencing used PBMCs, collected before nivolumab (anti-PD-1) treatment. The receptor comes from a person between 35 and 79 years old with oral cavity squamous cell carcinoma. The chain couples TRBV19 to TRBJ1-5; TRBD1 matches at 7 bases. DNA of the CDR3: TGTGCCAGTTACAACAGGGGAAGCAATCAGCCCCAGCATTTT. Amino acids: CASYNRGSNQPQHF. The entire variable domain, with the rest obtained from reference TRBV19 and TRBJ1-5, is as follows: DGGITQSPKYLFRKEGQNVTLSCEQNLNHDAMYWYRQDPGQGLRLIYYSQIVNDFQKGDIAEGYSVSREKKESFPLTVTSAQKNPTAFYLCASYNRGSNQPQHFGDGTRLSIL.